A selection of T cell receptor beta chains follows, all from one sample in a study of blood T cell repertoires in COVID-19. Some clones are missing from TCRdb's copy, which holds only in-frame ones; the method was immunoSEQ multiplex PCR. The data contain under 250,000 clones, roughly 87% of them singletons. The sequenced sample was PBMCs or T cells enriched from blood (not recorded which). Receptors originate from a woman aged 25 to 39 with acute COVID-19. Each CDR3 is given with its conserved first and last residue. Some rows have no size entry. The others give once, few or many, or a class for an expanded clone.

J | V | size | CDR3
TRBJ1-2 | TRBV6-2/TRBV6-3 | - | CASSQDPTGSVGYGYTF
TRBJ2-1 | TRBV7-8 | - | CASSRRDEQFF
TRBJ2-7 | TRBV5-5 | once | CASSSAPDRVYEQYF
TRBJ2-1 | TRBV5-5 | once | CASSLEGVGNEQFF
TRBJ1-5 | TRBV19 | - | CASSLDGLPGVLNQPQHF
TRBJ1-2 | TRBV7-9 | - | CASSTSGDRGYTF
TRBJ2-2 | TRBV21-1 | - | CASSSTPNTGELFF
TRBJ1-1 | TRBV7-2 | - | CASSHRSYRGTEAFF
TRBJ2-5 | TRBV3-1/TRBV3-2 | - | CASSLTRGGGAGETQYF
TRBJ2-7 | TRBV4-3 | - | CASSRDSRGISYEQYF